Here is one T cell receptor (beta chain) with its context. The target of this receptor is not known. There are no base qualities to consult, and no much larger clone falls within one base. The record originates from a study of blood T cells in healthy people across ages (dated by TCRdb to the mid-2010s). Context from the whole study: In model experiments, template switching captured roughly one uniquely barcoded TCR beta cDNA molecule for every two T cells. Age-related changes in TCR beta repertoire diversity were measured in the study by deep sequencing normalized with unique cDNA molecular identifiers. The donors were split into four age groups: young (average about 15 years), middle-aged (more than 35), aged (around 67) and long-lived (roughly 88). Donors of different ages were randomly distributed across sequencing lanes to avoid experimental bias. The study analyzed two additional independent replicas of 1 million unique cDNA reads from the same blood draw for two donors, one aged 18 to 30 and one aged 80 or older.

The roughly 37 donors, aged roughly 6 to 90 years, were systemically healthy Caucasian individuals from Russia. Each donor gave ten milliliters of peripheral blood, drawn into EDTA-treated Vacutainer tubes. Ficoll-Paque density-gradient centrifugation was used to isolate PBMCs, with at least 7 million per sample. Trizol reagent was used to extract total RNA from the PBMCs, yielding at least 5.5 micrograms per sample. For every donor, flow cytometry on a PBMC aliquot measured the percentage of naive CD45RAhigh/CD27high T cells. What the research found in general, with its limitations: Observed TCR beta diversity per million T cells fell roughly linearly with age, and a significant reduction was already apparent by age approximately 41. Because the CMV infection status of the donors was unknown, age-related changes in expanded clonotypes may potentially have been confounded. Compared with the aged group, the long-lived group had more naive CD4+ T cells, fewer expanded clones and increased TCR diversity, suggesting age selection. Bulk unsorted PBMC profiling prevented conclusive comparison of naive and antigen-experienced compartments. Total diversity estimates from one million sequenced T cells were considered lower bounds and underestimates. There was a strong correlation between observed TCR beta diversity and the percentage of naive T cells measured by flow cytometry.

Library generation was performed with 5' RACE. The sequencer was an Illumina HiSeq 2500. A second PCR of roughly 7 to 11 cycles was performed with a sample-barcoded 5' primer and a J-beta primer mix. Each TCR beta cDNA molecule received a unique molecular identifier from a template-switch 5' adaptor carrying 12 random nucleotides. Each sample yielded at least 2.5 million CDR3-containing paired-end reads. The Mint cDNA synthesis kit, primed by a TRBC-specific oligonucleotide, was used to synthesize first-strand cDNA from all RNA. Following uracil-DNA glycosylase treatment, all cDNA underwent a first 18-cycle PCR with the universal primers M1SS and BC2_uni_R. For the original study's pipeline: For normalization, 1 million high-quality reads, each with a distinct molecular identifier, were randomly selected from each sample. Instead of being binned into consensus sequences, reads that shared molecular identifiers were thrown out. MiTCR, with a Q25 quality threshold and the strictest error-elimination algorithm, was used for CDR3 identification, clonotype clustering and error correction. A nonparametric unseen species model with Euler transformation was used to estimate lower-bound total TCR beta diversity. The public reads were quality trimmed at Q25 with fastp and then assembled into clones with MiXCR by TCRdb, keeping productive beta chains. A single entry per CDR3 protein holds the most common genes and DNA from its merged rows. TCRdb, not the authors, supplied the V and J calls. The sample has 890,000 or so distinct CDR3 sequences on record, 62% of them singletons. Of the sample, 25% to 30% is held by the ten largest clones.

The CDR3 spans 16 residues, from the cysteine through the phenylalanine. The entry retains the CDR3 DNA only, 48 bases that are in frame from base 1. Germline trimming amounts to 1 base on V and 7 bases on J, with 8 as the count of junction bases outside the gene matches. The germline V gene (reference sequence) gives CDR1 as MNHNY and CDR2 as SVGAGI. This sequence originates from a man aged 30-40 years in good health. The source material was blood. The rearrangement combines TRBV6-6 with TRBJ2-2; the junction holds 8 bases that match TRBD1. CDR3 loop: CASSYYGTGGDGELFF. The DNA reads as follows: TGTGCCAGCAGTTACTACGGGACAGGAGGGGACGGGGAGCTGTTTTTT.